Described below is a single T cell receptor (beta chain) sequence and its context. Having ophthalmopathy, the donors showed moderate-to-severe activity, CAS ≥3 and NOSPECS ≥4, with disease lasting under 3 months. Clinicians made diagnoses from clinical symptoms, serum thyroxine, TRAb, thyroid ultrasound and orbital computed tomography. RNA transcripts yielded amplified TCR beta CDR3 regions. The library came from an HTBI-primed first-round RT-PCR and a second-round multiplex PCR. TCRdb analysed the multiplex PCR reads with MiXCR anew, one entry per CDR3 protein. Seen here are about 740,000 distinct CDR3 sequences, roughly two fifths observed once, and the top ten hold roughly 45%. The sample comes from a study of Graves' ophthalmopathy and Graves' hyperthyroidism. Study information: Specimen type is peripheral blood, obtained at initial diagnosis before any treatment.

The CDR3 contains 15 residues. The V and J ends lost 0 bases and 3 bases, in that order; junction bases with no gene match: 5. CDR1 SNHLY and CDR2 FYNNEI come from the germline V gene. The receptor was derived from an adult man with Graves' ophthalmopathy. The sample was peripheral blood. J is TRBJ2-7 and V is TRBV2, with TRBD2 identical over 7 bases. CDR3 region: CASSEAGREVYEQYF. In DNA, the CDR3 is TGTGCCAGCAGTGAAGCAGGGAGGGAGGTCTACGAGCAGTACTTC.